This T cell receptor beta chain was retrieved from a study of spatial heterogeneity in lung cancer. Trimming took 5 bases from V and 0 from J, leaving 10 bases between them. The CDR3 covers 14 residues. This clonotype came up many times. As yet, its antigen is unknown. Study-wide results and caveats: One measure, the expanded intratumoral alpha and beta TCR count, tracked tumor mutation counts.

TCRdb re-analysed the 5' RACE reads in MiXCR, keeping a single row per CDR3 protein. The table records roughly 28,000 distinct CDR3 sequences, roughly 6.9% of them present only once. Time point denoted: sample taken at primary tumor resection. The clonotype was recovered from a male donor with early-stage non-small cell lung cancer. The source material was lung tumor tissue, sampled at surgery. The chain is built from TRBV12-3 or TRBV12-4 and TRBJ1-1; D may be TRBD1 (6 bases). CDR3 coding DNA: TGTGCCAGCAGTGGACGGACAGTGAACACTGAAGCTTTCTTT. As protein: CASSGRTVNTEAFF.